A single sample gave rise to the 4 T cell receptor beta chains below, sequenced in a study of Ad26.COV2.S vaccination and SARS-CoV-2 variants (dated by TCRdb to the early 2020s). The treatment or condition tag for this specimen amounts to: around 19 received Ad26.COV2.S at low or high dose, single or two shots; about 5 received placebo; per-sample allocation not given. Repertoires of vaccine and placebo recipients were sequenced from samples collected on day 63 after the first injection. Libraries were prepared through the immunoSEQ multiplex PCR assay. As stored in TCRdb, this immuneACCESS dataset retains in-frame rearrangements with V and J assigned. A fraction of the clones does not appear; measured against another copy, unresolved V genes explain less than half of the discrepancy, and the remainder lacks a known reason. Recorded for this sample are about 370,000 clones; around 91% of them occurred a single time. Of the sample, approximately 1.9% falls within the top ten clones.

The starting material was peripheral blood, obtained in a trial of Ad26.COV2.S vaccine versus placebo. The receptors come from a person between 18 and 65 years old who received the Ad26.COV2.S COVID-19 vaccine or a placebo.

The V and J genes are TRBV7-9 and TRBJ2-3; D call uncertain. Germline V gene sequence: CDR1 SEHNR, CDR2 FQNEAQ (reference sequence). CDR3 size: 13 residues. V was clipped by 2 bases and J by 2 bases, with 5 bases between them. The CDR3 region is CASSLSLTDTQYF. The CDR3 nucleotides read TGTGCCAGCAGCTTAAGCCTCACAGATACGCAGTATTTT.

The chain has TRBV30 and TRBJ1-2; perhaps TRBD1 as D (5 bases). Trimming took 1 base from V and 4 from J, leaving 13 bases between them. Germline V gene lookup returns CDR1 GTSNPN and CDR2 SVGIG (reference sequence). The CDR3 covers 14 residues. The CDR3 loop is CAWSAWDFAYGYTF. The CDR3 DNA sequence: TGTGCCTGGAGTGCATGGGACTTTGCCTATGGCTACACCTTC.

The gene calls are TRBV4-3 and TRBJ2-1; 9 positions match TRBD2. V dropped 3 bases and J dropped 3; count of bases not matched to a gene: 3. From germline, CDR1 is LGHNA and CDR2 YSLEER. CDR3 length equals 15 residues. The CDR3 DNA reads as TGCGCCAGCAGCCAGACGACTAGCGGCTACAATGAGCAGTTCTTC. Translated: CASSQTTSGYNEQFF.

V usage is TRBV6-5 and J usage is TRBJ2-7, with TRBD1 as a possible D gene (5 bases). The CDR3 runs to 15 residues. Germline lookup yields CDR1 MNHEY and CDR2 SVGAGI. Trimming shortened V by 2 bases and J by 2 bases, and 13 bases separated the two germline ends. CDR3 nucleotides: TGTGCCAGCAGTTACACACCGGACACGACCTACGAGCAGTACTTC. It encodes CASSYTPDTTYEQYF.